This T cell receptor beta chain stems from a study of blood T cells in healthy people across ages. Study-wide results and caveats: The donors' CMV status was not determined, possibly confounding changes in expanded clonotypes. It was held that the diversity estimates obtained from one million T cells were underestimates.

Each donor was a healthy Caucasian individual from Russia, aged roughly 6 to 95. Isolating PBMCs gave at least 6.5 million of these cells per sample. On this clonotype: The antigen remains undetermined.

Next came a second PCR, run for about 6 to 12 cycles, which used a sample-barcoded 5' primer along with a J-beta primer mix. TCRdb re-analysed the 5' RACE reads in MiXCR, keeping a single row per CDR3 protein. Altogether fewer than 800,000 distinct CDR3 sequences are present, roughly 49% being singletons, with the ten largest covering roughly 30%. This CDR3 is built from 14 residues. With 5 bases removed from V and 4 bases from J, the gap between germline ends came to 11 bases. Germline V gene sequence: CDR1 SGHTA, CDR2 FQGTGA. The rearrangement links TRBV7-3 to TRBJ2-2, with a possible D match to TRBD1 (6 bases). The sequenced sample consisted of blood. The receptor was isolated from a woman aged 55-69 years in good health. For the CDR3, the DNA is TGTGCCAGCAGCCAAGGGACATTCACCGGGGAGCTGTTTTTT. Amino acid sequence: CASSQGTFTGELFF.